This T cell receptor (beta chain) originates from a study of CD8+CD57+ T cells in acquired aplastic anemia. Overall study findings and caveats: Patients versus controls showed no significant CD8+ Simpson's diversity difference.

Comments on this clonotype: Antigen: not known.

After removal of 5 bases from V and 6 bases from J, the junction contained 15 bases not matched to a gene. CDR1 and CDR2 (germline): LNHDA, SQIVND (reference sequence). This CDR3 region has 18 residues. Both TCR beta VDJ combination and CDR3 sequence profiling were carried out. Genomic DNA was the template for this profiling. TCRdb re-analysed the reads in MiXCR, keeping a single row per CDR3 protein. The repertoire holds roughly 58,000 distinct CDR3 sequences, with around 55% as singletons. This clonotype was sampled from a human donor in good health, serving as a control. The sequencing sample was made of sorted CD4+, CD8+, or CD8+CD57+ T cells (not recorded which) from PBMCs. The chain carries TRBV19 and TRBJ1-6, with 8 bases identical to TRBD1. For the CDR3, the DNA is TGTGCCAGTAGTGATATCGGACAGGGCACCAGAGGTAATTCACCCCTCCACTTT. Its protein product is CASSDIGQGTRGNSPLHF.